This T cell receptor (beta chain) was identified in a study of T cell repertoires in cytomegalovirus infection. General study points: Summed frequency of public TCR beta families distinguished CMV carriers with the relevant HLA. In two of eight donors, the top clonotype was HLA-C-restricted CMV-specific.

This CDR3 is built from 18 residues. The V gene's germline CDR1 is MDHEN and CDR2 SYDVKM. V lost 6 bases to trimming and J lost 5 bases; unmatched junction nucleotides: 14. TCRdb re-analysed the reads in MiXCR, keeping a single row per CDR3 protein. The profile covers some 180,000 distinct CDR3 sequences, with roughly 9.8% appearing a single time and approximately 4.6% taken by the ten largest. In its sample, this clonotype was seen many times. Its specificity is not known. This receptor was identified in a human donor in good health (CMV status not recorded). Some clones in this sample may be carry-over from other donors' samples. The sample taken for sequencing was PBMCs. V gene TRBV28 combines with J gene TRBJ2-5; 14 bases match TRBD2. CDR3 residues: CASSLGGLAGGGRETQYF. The CDR3 nucleotides are TGTGCCAGCAGCCTTGGCGGACTAGCGGGAGGAGGGCGGGAGACCCAGTACTTC.